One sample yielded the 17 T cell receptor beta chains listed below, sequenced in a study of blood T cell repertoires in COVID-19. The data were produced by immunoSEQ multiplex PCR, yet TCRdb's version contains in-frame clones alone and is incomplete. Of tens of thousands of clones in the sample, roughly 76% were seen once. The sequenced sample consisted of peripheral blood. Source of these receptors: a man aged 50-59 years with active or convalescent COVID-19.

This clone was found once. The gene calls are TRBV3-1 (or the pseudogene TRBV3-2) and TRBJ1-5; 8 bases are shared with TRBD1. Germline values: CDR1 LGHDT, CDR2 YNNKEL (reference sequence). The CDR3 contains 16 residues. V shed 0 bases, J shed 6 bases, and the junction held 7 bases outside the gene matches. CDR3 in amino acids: CASSQDSRGQGQPQHF. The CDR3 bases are TGTGCCAGCAGCCAAGATAGCAGGGGGCAGGGTCAGCCCCAGCATTTT.

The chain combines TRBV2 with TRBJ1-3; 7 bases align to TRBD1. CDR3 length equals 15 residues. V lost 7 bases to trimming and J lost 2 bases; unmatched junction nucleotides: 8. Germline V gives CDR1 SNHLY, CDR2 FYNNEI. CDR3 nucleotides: TGTGCCAGCAAGGGGGCACAGGGGACTGGAAACACCATATATTTT. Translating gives CASKGAQGTGNTIYF.

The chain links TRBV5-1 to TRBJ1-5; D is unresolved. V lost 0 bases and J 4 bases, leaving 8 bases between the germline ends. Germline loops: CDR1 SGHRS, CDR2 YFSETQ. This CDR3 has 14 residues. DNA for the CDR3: TGCGCCAGCAGCTTGGGTCAGATTAATCAGCCCCAGCATTTT. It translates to CASSLGQINQPQHF.

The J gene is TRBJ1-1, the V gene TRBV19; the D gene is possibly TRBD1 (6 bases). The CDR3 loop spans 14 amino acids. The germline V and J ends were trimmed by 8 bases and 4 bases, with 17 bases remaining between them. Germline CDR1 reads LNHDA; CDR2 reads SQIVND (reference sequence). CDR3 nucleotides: TGTGCCAGTTCCCCGTTTTTGGGGGCCACTGAAGCTTTCTTT. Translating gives CASSPFLGATEAFF.

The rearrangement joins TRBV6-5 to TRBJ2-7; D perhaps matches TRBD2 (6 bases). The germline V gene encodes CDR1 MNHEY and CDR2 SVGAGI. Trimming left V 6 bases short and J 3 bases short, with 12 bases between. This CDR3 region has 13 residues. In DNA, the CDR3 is TGTGCCAGCAGCCGGGACTTGTACTACGAGCAGTACTTC. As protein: CASSRDLYYEQYF.

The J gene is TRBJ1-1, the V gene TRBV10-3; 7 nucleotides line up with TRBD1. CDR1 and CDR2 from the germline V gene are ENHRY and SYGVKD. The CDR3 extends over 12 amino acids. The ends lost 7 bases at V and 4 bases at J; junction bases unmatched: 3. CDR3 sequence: CAITAGGTEAFF. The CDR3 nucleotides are TGTGCCATCACGGCAGGGGGCACTGAAGCTTTCTTT.

The CDR3 DNA reads as TGTGCCAGCTCAGCGTTATCAGGGGGCGACACCGGGGAGCTGTTTTTT. Translated: CASSALSGGDTGELFF. The chain joins TRBV18 to TRBJ2-2; 8 nucleotides agree with TRBD1. V lost 5 bases and J lost 3; bases outside the gene matches: 8. This CDR3 spans 16 amino acids. Germline CDR1 and CDR2: KGHSH and LQKENI.

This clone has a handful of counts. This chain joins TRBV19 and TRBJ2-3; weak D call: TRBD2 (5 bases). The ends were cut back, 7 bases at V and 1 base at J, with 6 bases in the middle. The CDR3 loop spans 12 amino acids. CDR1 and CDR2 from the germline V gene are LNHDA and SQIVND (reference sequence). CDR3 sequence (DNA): TGTGCCAGTAACGGGGGCACAGATACGCAGTATTTT. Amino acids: CASNGGTDTQYF.

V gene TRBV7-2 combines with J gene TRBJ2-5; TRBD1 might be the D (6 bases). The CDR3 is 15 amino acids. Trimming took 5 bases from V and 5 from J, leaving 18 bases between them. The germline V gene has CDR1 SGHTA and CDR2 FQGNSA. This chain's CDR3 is CASSRNGGDTETQYF. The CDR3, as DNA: TGTGCCAGCAGCCGTAATGGGGGCGATACGGAGACCCAGTACTTC. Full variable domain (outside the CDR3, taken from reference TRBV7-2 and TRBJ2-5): GAGVSQSPSNKVTEKGKDVELRCDPISGHTALYWYRQSLGQGLEFLIYFQGNSAPDKSGLPSDRFSAERTGGSVSTLTIQRTQQEDSAVYLCASSRNGGDTETQYFGPGTRLLVL.

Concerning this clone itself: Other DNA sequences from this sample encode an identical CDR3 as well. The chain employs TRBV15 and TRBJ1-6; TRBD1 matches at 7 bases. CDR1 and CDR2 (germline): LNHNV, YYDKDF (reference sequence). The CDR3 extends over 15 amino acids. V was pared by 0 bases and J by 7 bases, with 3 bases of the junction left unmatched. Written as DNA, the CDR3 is TGTGCCACCAGCAGAGATCGACAGGGAAATTCACCCCTCCACTTT. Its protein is CATSRDRQGNSPLHF.

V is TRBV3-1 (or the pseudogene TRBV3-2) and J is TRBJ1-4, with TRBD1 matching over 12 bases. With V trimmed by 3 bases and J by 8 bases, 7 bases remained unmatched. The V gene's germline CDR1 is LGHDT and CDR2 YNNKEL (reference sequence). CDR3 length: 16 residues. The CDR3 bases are TGTGCCAGCAGCCATCGGGACAGGGGGCGGGAGGAAAAACTGTTTTTT. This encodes CASSHRDRGREEKLFF.

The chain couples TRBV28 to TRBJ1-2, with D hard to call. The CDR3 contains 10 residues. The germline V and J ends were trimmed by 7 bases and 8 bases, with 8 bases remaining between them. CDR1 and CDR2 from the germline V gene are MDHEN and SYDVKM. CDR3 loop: CASTGTGYTF. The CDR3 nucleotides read TGTGCCAGCACAGGTACCGGCTACACCTTC.

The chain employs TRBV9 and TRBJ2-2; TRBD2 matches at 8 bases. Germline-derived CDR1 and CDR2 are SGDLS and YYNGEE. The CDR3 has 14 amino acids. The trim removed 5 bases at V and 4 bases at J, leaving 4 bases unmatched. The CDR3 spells CASRPAGVTGELFF. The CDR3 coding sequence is TGTGCCAGCAGACCAGCGGGGGTCACCGGGGAGCTGTTTTTT.

Written as DNA, the CDR3 is TGTGCCAGCAGCTTATCTTTGTGGGGACAAGGGAATTCACCCCTCCACTTT. It is translated as CASSLSLWGQGNSPLHF. This chain uses TRBV7-2 with TRBJ1-6; TRBD1 is a possible D gene (6 bases). Looked up from germline, CDR1 is SGHTA and CDR2 is FQGNSA. This CDR3 region has 17 residues. Between the trimmed V and J ends, which lost 2 bases and 7 bases, there was a span of 18 bases. Using reference TRBV7-2 and TRBJ1-6 for the parts outside the CDR3, the full variable domain is GAGVSQSPSNKVTEKGKDVELRCDPISGHTALYWYRQSLGQGLEFLIYFQGNSAPDKSGLPSDRFSAERTGGSVSTLTIQRTQQEDSAVYLCASSLSLWGQGNSPLHFGNGTRLTVT.

The CDR3 is CASGPGGTGELFF. The CDR3, as DNA: TGTGCTAGTGGACCCGGGGGCACCGGGGAGCTGTTTTTT. This rearrangement joins TRBV12-5 to TRBJ2-2, with D possibly matching TRBD2 (6 bases). V was shortened by 6 bases and J by 4 bases, with 9 bases between the two germline ends. Germline V gene data show CDR1 as LGHNT and CDR2 as FRNRAP. The CDR3 spans 13 residues. The full variable domain, in which reference TRBV12-5 and TRBJ2-2 provide the parts outside the CDR3, is DARVTQTPRHKVTEMGQEVTMRCQPILGHNTVFWYRQTMMQGLELLAYFRNRAPLDDSGMPKDRFSAEMPDATLATLKIQPSEPRDSAVYFCASGPGGTGELFFGEGSRLTVL.

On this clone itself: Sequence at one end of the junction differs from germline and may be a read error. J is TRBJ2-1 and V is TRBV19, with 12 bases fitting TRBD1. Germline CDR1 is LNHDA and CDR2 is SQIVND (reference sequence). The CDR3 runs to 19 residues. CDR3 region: CASSLDPGQGASGQNEQFF. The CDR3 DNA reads TGTGCCAGTAGTTTAGATCCGGGACAGGGGGCAAGTGGTCAGAATGAGCAGTTCTTC.

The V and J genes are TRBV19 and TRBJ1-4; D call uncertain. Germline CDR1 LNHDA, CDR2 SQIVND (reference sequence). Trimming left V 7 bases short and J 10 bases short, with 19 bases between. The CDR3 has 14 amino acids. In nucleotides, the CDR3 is TGTGCCAGTACCTCTGAGGCTTCCCTCGGAAAACTGTTTTTT. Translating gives CASTSEASLGKLFF. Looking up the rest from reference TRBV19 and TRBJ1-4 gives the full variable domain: DGGITQSPKYLFRKEGQNVTLSCEQNLNHDAMYWYRQDPGQGLRLIYYSQIVNDFQKGDIAEGYSVSREKKESFPLTVTSAQKNPTAFYLCASTSEASLGKLFFGSGTQLSVL.